Presented here are 4 T cell receptor beta chains from one specimen sequenced in a study of lymphopenia after photon versus proton radiotherapy. Assay used: immunoSEQ multiplex PCR; TCRdb lists only in-frame clones, some missing. The sample has 65,000 to 85,000 clones, under 95% seen once. The sequences come from peripheral blood, collected from a patient treated with photon-based radiotherapy. These receptors all come from a woman aged 40 to 49 with cholangiocarcinoma.

The chain joins TRBV28 to TRBJ2-7; the match to TRBD2 covers 12 bases. CDR1 and CDR2 (germline): MDHEN, SYDVKM. V was pared by 6 bases and J by 4 bases, with 4 bases of the junction left unmatched. CDR3 size: 14 residues. The CDR3: CASSRLAGAYEQYF. In DNA, the CDR3 is TGTGCCAGCAGCCGACTAGCGGGAGCATACGAGCAGTACTTC.

For the CDR3, the DNA is TGTGCCAGCAGCTTGATCCGCGGGGCTGTGTACGAGCAGTACTTC. It specifies CASSLIRGAVYEQYF. The V call is TRBV5-6, the J call TRBJ2-7; a weak D match, TRBD2 (6 bases). Trimming removed 1 base at V and 4 bases at J, with 15 bases between. The CDR3 contains 15 residues. Per germline, CDR1 SGHDT and CDR2 YYEEEE.

This chain connects TRBV4-2 to TRBJ2-1, with a possible D match to TRBD2 (6 bases). The CDR3 sequence is 18 residues long. CDR1 is LGHNA, CDR2 YNFKEQ, per germline. V gave up 0 bases and J gave up 8 bases, with 23 bases separating them. DNA of the CDR3: TGTGCCAGCAGCCAAGATCATGGAGGGCAGGCCCTAGGGCATGAGCAGTTCTTC. Translation gives CASSQDHGGQALGHEQFF.

The rearrangement uses TRBV10-3 and TRBJ1-5; 7 bases line up with TRBD1. Germline V lookup: CDR1 ENHRY, CDR2 SYGVKD. V lost 3 bases, J lost 16 bases, and 9 bases stayed unmatched. The CDR3 has 12 residues. CDR3 in amino acids: CAISDGDRLLHF. CDR3 DNA: TGTGCCATCAGTGACGGGGACAGACTCCTCCATTTT.